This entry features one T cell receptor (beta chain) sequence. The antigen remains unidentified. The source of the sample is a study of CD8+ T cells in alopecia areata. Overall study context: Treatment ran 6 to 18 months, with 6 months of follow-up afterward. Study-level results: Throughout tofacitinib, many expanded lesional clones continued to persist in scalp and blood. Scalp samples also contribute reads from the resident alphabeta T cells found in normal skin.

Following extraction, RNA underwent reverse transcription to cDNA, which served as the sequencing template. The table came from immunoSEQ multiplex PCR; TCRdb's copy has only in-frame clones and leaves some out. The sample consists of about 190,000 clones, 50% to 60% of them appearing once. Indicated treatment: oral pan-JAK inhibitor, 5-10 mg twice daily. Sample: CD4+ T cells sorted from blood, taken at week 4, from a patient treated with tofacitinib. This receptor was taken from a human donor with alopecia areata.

In nucleotides, the CDR3 is TGTGCCAGCAGCCAGGAAAGGGTGGAGCAGTTCTTC. Protein sequence: CASSQERVEQFF. The chain carries TRBV4-2 and TRBJ2-1; D is unclear. The CDR3 length is 12 residues. Trimming cost V 3 bases and J 10 bases, with 10 bases left between them. Germline CDR1 and CDR2: LGHNA and YNFKEQ.